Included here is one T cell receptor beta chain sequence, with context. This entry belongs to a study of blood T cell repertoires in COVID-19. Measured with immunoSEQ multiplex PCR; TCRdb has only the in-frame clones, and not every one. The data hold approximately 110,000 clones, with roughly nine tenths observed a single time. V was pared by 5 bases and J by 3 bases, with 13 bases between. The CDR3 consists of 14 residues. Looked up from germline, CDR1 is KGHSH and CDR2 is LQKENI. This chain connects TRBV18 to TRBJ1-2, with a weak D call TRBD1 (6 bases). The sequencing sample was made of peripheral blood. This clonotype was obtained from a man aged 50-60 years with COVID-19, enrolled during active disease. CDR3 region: CASSVRDTDYGYTF. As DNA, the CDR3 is TGTGCCAGCTCAGTTCGGGACACCGACTATGGCTACACCTTC.